These T cell receptor beta chains were read from a single sample in a study of blood T cell repertoires in COVID-19. Data came from immunoSEQ multiplex PCR; TCRdb stores just in-frame clones and leaves some out. The sample yields around 88,000 clones, over 60% seen once. What was sequenced was peripheral blood. The receptors here all came from a man aged 50 to 59 who had recovered from COVID-19. The CDR3 runs from the conserved cysteine through the conserved F or W. The D gene is left open where the match is weak. The listing skips clone size in some rows; elsewhere it reads once, few, many or a size class.

size	J	D	V	CDR3	DNA
-	TRBJ1-6	TRBD1	TRBV2	CASSWDRENSPLHF	TGTGCCAGCAGTTGGGACAGGGAAAATTCACCCCTCCACTTT
-	TRBJ1-1	TRBD1	TRBV6-2/TRBV6-3	CASSSHVPDRGGTEAFF	TGTGCCAGCAGTTCTCACGTTCCCGACAGGGGGGGCACTGAAGCTTTCTTT
once	TRBJ2-7	-	TRBV6-5	CASSEGGFDEQYF	TGTGCCAGCAGCGAGGGAGGATTCGACGAGCAGTACTTC
-	TRBJ1-1	-	TRBV28	CASSFPGPGGTEAFF	TGTGCCAGCAGTTTCCCCGGTCCGGGAGGGACTGAAGCTTTCTTT
few	TRBJ2-5	TRBD1	TRBV24-1	CATSDLRFGQGGETQYF	TGTGCCACCAGTGATTTACGATTTGGACAGGGGGGGGAGACCCAGTACTTC
-	TRBJ1-1	-	TRBV19	CASLRGNTEAFF	TGTGCCAGCCTCAGGGGGAACACTGAAGCTTTCTTT
-	TRBJ2-1	-	TRBV7-3	CASSPSGTLTYNEQFF	TGTGCCAGCAGCCCGTCCGGGACATTGACCTACAATGAGCAGTTCTTC
-	TRBJ2-3	-	TRBV30	CAWSVGGTDTQYF	TGTGCCTGGAGTGTAGGGGGCACAGATACGCAGTATTTT
-	TRBJ1-1	-	TRBV7-9	CASSLDWAYAFF	TGTGCCAGCAGCTTAGATTGGGCGTACGCTTTCTTT
-	TRBJ1-2	-	TRBV5-1	CASSPQGSNYGYTF	TGCGCCAGCAGCCCCCAGGGGTCTAACTATGGCTACACCTTC
-	TRBJ2-1	TRBD1	TRBV7-3	CASSLNAQGANEQFF	TGTGCCAGCAGCTTAAACGCCCAGGGGGCCAATGAGCAGTTCTTC
-	TRBJ2-5	-	TRBV4-1	CASSLSGPGGKETQYF	TGCGCCAGCAGCCTATCGGGTCCGGGGGGCAAAGAGACCCAGTACTTC
-	TRBJ2-2	-	TRBV7-8	CASSPDLVSNTGELFF	TGTGCCAGCAGCCCAGACTTAGTATCGAACACCGGGGAGCTGTTTTTT
-	TRBJ2-3	TRBD2	TRBV7-9	CASSSGTTIDTQYF	TGTGCCAGCAGCTCCGGGACTACCATTGATACGCAGTATTTT
few	TRBJ2-5	TRBD1	TRBV2	CASTPGQGASQYF	TGTGCCAGCACCCCGGGACAGGGGGCTTCACAGTACTTC
-	TRBJ2-5	-	TRBV19	CASRVSGGSQETQYF	TGTGCCAGTAGGGTCAGCGGAGGTTCCCAAGAGACCCAGTACTTC
-	TRBJ2-1	TRBD2	TRBV7-2	CASSSTSLLAGEQFF	TGTGCCAGCAGCTCGACATCTCTACTAGCGGGGGAGCAGTTCTTC
few	TRBJ2-5	TRBD1	TRBV27	CASSSLGQVRTQYF	TGTGCCAGCAGTTCCCTTGGACAGGTCAGGACCCAGTACTTC
-	TRBJ1-3	-	TRBV6-5	CASSNRDSGNTIYF	TGTGCCAGCAGTAACAGGGATTCTGGAAACACCATATATTTT
-	TRBJ2-5	-	TRBV10-2	CATTPGHMGETQYF	TGCGCCACGACGCCGGGACATATGGGAGAGACCCAGTACTTC
-	TRBJ1-2	-	TRBV18	CASSLSDQANYGYTF	TGTGCCAGCTCACTAAGCGACCAAGCTAACTATGGCTACACCTTC
-	TRBJ2-3	TRBD1	TRBV30	CAWSLGTGGTDTQYF	TGTGCCTGGTCACTCGGGACAGGGGGCACAGATACGCAGTATTTT
-	TRBJ1-2	-	TRBV18	CASSPYADTGTSYGYTF	TGTGCCAGCTCACCCTACGCCGATACAGGGACTAGCTATGGCTACACCTTC
-	TRBJ1-6	TRBD1	TRBV7-3	CASSPTGGGNSPLHF	TGTGCCAGCAGCCCGACAGGGGGTGGTAATTCACCCCTCCACTTT
-	TRBJ1-2	-	TRBV27	CASSAKQGFYGYTF	TGTGCCAGCAGTGCAAAACAGGGTTTCTATGGCTACACCTTC